This entry concerns a single T cell receptor beta chain. The sample originates from a study of blood T cell repertoires in COVID-19. About the study: Samples taken during acute and convalescent COVID-19 were collected in the United States, Italy and Spain. Nucleic acid was either cDNA or gDNA, and it came from T cells, B-cell-depleted T cells, or PBMCs.

V shed 0 bases and J 7 bases; nucleotides not matched to a gene: 9. Germline CDR1 is SGDLS and CDR2 is YYNGEE. The CDR3 is made up of 15 amino acids. Source study methods: Reference gene primer amplification in the assay estimated nucleated cell counts. TCRdb's copy holds only in-frame clones and misses some; the assay was immunoSEQ multiplex PCR. The V and J calls and clone size were taken over from that table, and D and trimming were inferred from the DNA. Among 61,000 or so clones listed, almost 90% were seen once. The J gene is TRBJ1-2, the V gene TRBV9; TRBD1 matches 7 bases. The receptor comes from a woman older than 75 with active COVID-19. The sequenced material came from peripheral blood. CDR3 DNA: TGTGCCAGCAGCGTAGCGGAGGGGGCGGGTGGTGGCTACACCTTC. Protein sequence: CASSVAEGAGGGYTF.